Presented here are 20 T cell receptor beta chains from one specimen sequenced in a study of tumor-infiltrating lymphocytes in oesophageal squamous cell carcinoma. TCRdb independently ran MiXCR on the PCR reads; one entry per CDR3 protein. The sample includes just over 8,500 distinct CDR3 sequences, 60% to 70% of them seen just once. The specimen was esophageal tumor tissue. These receptors were collected from a female donor with esophageal squamous cell carcinoma.

The table lists this clonotype with a few counts. The chain couples TRBV7-6 to TRBJ2-1; D possibly corresponds to TRBD2 (5 bases). Trimming removed 0 bases at V and 8 bases at J, with 8 bases between. Germline assignment: CDR1 SGHVS and CDR2 FNYEAQ. This CDR3 has 13 residues. The CDR3 protein is CASSLARADEQFF. CDR3 nucleotides: TGTGCCAGCAGCTTAGCGAGGGCCGATGAGCAGTTCTTC.

This clonotype was detected once. One end of the junction fails to match germline, which may point to a read error. This chain uses TRBV6-2 or TRBV6-3 with TRBJ2-7; D tentatively reads TRBD1 or TRBD2 (5 bases each). This CDR3 spans 13 amino acids. Germline V gene sequence: CDR1 MNHEY, CDR2 SVGEGT. Here the CDR3 reads CASSYSIGQGRFF. For the CDR3, the DNA is TGTGCCAGCAGTTACTCGATCGGGCAGGGACGGTTCTTC.

The J gene is TRBJ1-2, the V gene TRBV6-1, with no clear D. CDR3 length: 15 residues. V was pared by 6 bases and J by 0 bases, with 14 bases between. Germline loops: CDR1 MNHNS, CDR2 SASEGT. The CDR3 loop reads CASSPTVVTNYGYTF. CDR3 sequence (DNA): TGTGCCAGCAGCCCAACAGTAGTGACTAACTATGGCTACACCTTC.

This chain connects TRBV10-3 to TRBJ1-1; tentatively, D is TRBD1 (5 bases). Trimming pared 7 bases from V and 3 bases from J, leaving 18 bases between. The CDR3 length is 15 residues. Germline V gene sequence: CDR1 ENHRY, CDR2 SYGVKD. As DNA, the CDR3 is TGTGCCATCAAAAGCCGGGGAGGGGTAGACACTGAAGCTTTCTTT. This sequence encodes CAIKSRGGVDTEAFF.

This sequence joins TRBV12-3 or TRBV12-4 and TRBJ2-7, with D unclear. The J call is doubtful: the DNA matches TRBJ2-5 better. The CDR3 contains 12 residues. The CDR3 DNA reads TGTGCCAGCAGTCCGAAACAAGAGACCCAGTACTTC. Protein product: CASSPKQETQYF.

The chain combines TRBV6-6 with TRBJ2-1, with TRBD2 matching over 8 bases. The CDR3 sequence is 14 residues long. Germline CDR1 MNHNY, CDR2 SVGAGI (reference sequence). V lost 8 bases and J lost 11; bases outside the gene matches: 14. The CDR3 DNA is TGTGCCAGCCATTTAGCGGGGAATACCATTAAGCAGTTCTTC. Protein: CASHLAGNTIKQFF.

This clonotype has just a few counts. V and J are TRBV19 and TRBJ2-1, with 7 bases that match TRBD1. This CDR3 spans 15 amino acids. Per germline, CDR1 LNHDA and CDR2 SQIVND (reference sequence). The V and J ends lost 5 bases and 5 bases, in that order; junction bases with no gene match: 9. CDR3 DNA sequence: TGTGCCAGTAGTTTGGTAGGGACAGATAACAATGAGCAGTTCTTC. Protein sequence: CASSLVGTDNNEQFF.

The chain combines TRBV7-2 with TRBJ1-4; D is uncertain. This CDR3 is 16 amino acids long. Germline loops: CDR1 SGHTA, CDR2 FQGNSA. The ends were cut back, 0 bases at V and 3 bases at J, with 11 bases in the middle. CDR3 loop: CASSLALGRSNEKLFF. CDR3 sequence (DNA): TGTGCCAGCAGCTTAGCGCTAGGGCGATCTAATGAAAAACTGTTTTTT.

The V and J genes are TRBV6-1 and TRBJ2-7, with 7 positions matching TRBD1. CDR1 and CDR2 (germline): MNHNS, SASEGT. This CDR3 spans 14 amino acids. Trimming cost V 10 bases and J 0 bases; bases outside gene matches: 9. As DNA, the CDR3 is TGTGCCACCAAGATGACAGGGACCTCCTACGAGCAGTACTTC. Translating it yields CATKMTGTSYEQYF.

Notes on this clonotype: This likely comes from a read error, as the CDR3 has no conserved phenylalanine or tryptophan at its end. This rearrangement joins TRBV12-3 or TRBV12-4 to TRBJ2-3; D unresolved. V was shortened by 1 base and J by 2 bases, with 7 bases between the two germline ends. The CDR3 has 14 amino acids. The chain's CDR3 is CASSLVRVTDTQYL. The CDR3 region has the DNA TGTGCCAGCAGTTTAGTCCGAGTCACAGATACGCAGTATTTG.

The V and J genes are TRBV6-1 and TRBJ2-7; no clear D. The J call may be mistaken, given a closer DNA end match to TRBJ1-2. Per the germline V gene, CDR1 is MNHNS and CDR2 is SASEGT. The CDR3 consists of 13 residues. This chain's CDR3 is CASSEGAGYGYTF. The CDR3 DNA reads TGTGCCAGCAGTGAAGGGGCAGGTTATGGCTACACCTTC.

Concerning this clonotype itself: This may be a read error, as it is one base from a much larger clone. The rearrangement links TRBV7-8 to TRBJ2-7, with 9 bases identical to TRBD1. CDR3 size: 16 residues. In germline, CDR1 is SGHVS, CDR2 FQNEAQ. The ends lost 2 bases at V and 7 bases at J; junction bases unmatched: 12. The CDR3 loop reads CASSLRGTGINNEQYF. CDR3 nucleotide sequence: TGTGCCAGCAGCTTAAGGGGGACAGGGATCAACAATGAGCAGTACTTC.

V is TRBV7-8 and J is TRBJ2-6, with TRBD2 as a possible D gene (7 bases). The J call may be in error: the DNA end matches TRBJ2-7 better. This CDR3 spans 14 amino acids. Germline CDR1 SGHVS, CDR2 FQNEAQ. The CDR3 here is CASSLAGGLYEQYF. The CDR3 DNA follows: TGTGCCAGCAGCTTAGCGGGGGGGCTGTACGAGCAGTACTTC.

This clonotype has ten or more counts. The CDR3 loop is CASSLAVRREQFF. CDR3 DNA: TGTGCCAGCAGTTTAGCAGTTCGGAGGGAGCAGTTCTTC. V and J are TRBV12-3 or TRBV12-4 and TRBJ2-1; the D gene is possibly TRBD2 (5 bases). The CDR3 totals 13 residues. V was cut by 0 bases and J by 10 bases, with 10 bases left in between.

The chain links TRBV7-8 to TRBJ1-3; no reliable D call. CDR3 length equals 13 residues. Trimming shortened V by 5 bases and J by 1 base, and 6 bases separated the two germline ends. Germline V gene lookup returns CDR1 SGHVS and CDR2 FQNEAQ. The CDR3 region is CASSVGSGNTIYF. The CDR3 DNA follows: TGTGCCAGCAGCGTGGGGTCTGGAAACACCATATATTTT. Together with reference TRBV7-8 and TRBJ1-3, the CDR3 gives the full variable domain: GAGVSQSPRYKVAKRGQDVALRCDPISGHVSLFWYQQALGQGPEFLTYFQNEAQLDKSGLPSDRFFAERPEGSVSTLKIQRTQQEDSAVYLCASSVGSGNTIYFGEGSWLTVV.

The chain uses TRBV6-1 and TRBJ2-1, with D perhaps assigned TRBD1 or TRBD2 (5 bases each). The CDR3 has 14 amino acids. The germline gives CDR1 MNHNS, CDR2 SASEGT. Trimming removed 4 bases from V and 13 bases from J, with 20 bases in between. The CDR3 coding sequence is TGTGCCAGCAGTGCGGGCGGATCGGATGGGACCCAGTTCTTC. Protein product: CASSAGGSDGTQFF.

This clonotype was seen more than once but under ten times. One junction end disagrees with the germline gene, perhaps due to a read error. The chain recombines TRBV7-2 with TRBJ2-5, with 12 bases that match TRBD2. Germline assignment: CDR1 SGHTA and CDR2 FQGNSA. This CDR3 comprises 13 residues. The CDR3 loop reads CASSSQLAGGPDF. The CDR3 coding sequence is TGTGCCAGCAGCTCACAACTAGCGGGGGGCCCAGATTTT.

The rearrangement joins TRBV5-6 to TRBJ2-5; D gene unclear. Between the trimmed V and J ends, which lost 0 bases and 0 bases, there was a span of 6 bases. The germline CDR1 and CDR2 sequences are SGHDT and YYEEEE. This CDR3 region has 14 residues. CDR3 nucleotide sequence: TGTGCCAGCAGCTTGGTAAGAGACCAAGAGACCCAGTACTTC. Encoded protein: CASSLVRDQETQYF.

The CDR3 coding sequence is TGTGCCAGCAGCTTAACTCCGGGATCCTCCTACGAGCAGTACTTC. Amino acids: CASSLTPGSSYEQYF. The chain links TRBV7-2 to TRBJ2-7; D possibly corresponds to TRBD2 (5 bases). There are 15 residues in the CDR3. Germline V gives CDR1 SGHTA, CDR2 FQGNSA. The germline V and J ends were trimmed by 2 bases and 0 bases, with 11 bases remaining between them.

The chain couples TRBV7-2 to TRBJ2-3; 7 bases are a match to TRBD1. The germline gives CDR1 SGHTA, CDR2 FQGNSA. The CDR3 sequence is 16 residues long. J lost 6 bases, V lost 5 bases, and 14 bases had no gene match. This CDR3 reads CASSLFRTGSVDTQYF. The CDR3 DNA follows: TGTGCCAGCAGCCTTTTTAGGACAGGTTCTGTGGATACGCAGTATTTT. The full variable domain, rest sourced from reference TRBV7-2 and TRBJ2-3, is GAGVSQSPSNKVTEKGKDVELRCDPISGHTALYWYRQSLGQGLEFLIYFQGNSAPDKSGLPSDRFSAERTGGSVSTLTIQRTQQEDSAVYLCASSLFRTGSVDTQYFGPGTRLTVL.